This T cell receptor (beta chain) was identified in a study of shared clonotypes between healthy human individuals. Each of the donors was a healthy adult who was HIV-negative and had not had a recent acute infection or vaccination. Germline CDR1 KGHSH, CDR2 LQKENI. V was clipped by 1 base and J by 1 base, with 13 bases between them. The CDR3 extends over 17 amino acids. Repertoires were generated with immunoSEQ multiplex PCR, while TCRdb's copy carries only in-frame clones and drops some. The top ten hold roughly 0.36% of the sample, which has approximately 2.1 million clones, approximately 93% seen once.

The sequencing sample was made of naive CD4+ T cells from PBMCs. Subset defined: CD45RA+ positively selected. This TCR was recovered from a man younger than 35 in good health. Some clones in this sample may be carry-over from other donors' samples. This chain joins TRBV18 and TRBJ2-2; D is uncertain. CDR3 bases: TGTGCCAGCTCACCACTAGTATCTCTTCAGAACACCGGGGAGCTGTTTTTT. This encodes CASSPLVSLQNTGELFF. Using reference TRBV18 and TRBJ2-2 for the parts outside the CDR3, the full variable domain is NAGVMQNPRHLVRRRGQEARLRCSPMKGHSHVYWYRQLPEEGLKFMVYLQKENIIDESGMPKERFSAEFPKEGPSILRIQQVVRGDSAAYFCASSPLVSLQNTGELFFGEGSRLTVL.